The table lists the clone carrying this TCR beta chain with a count of one. Running of the v3.0 immunoSEQ assay took place at survey level. TCRdb's table, derived via immunoSEQ multiplex PCR, lists solely in-frame clones and lacks some. Of about 30,000 clones in the sample, just under 90% were seen once. There are 15 residues in the CDR3. Per the germline V gene, CDR1 is SGHNT and CDR2 is YYREEE (reference sequence). V lost 3 bases and J 5 bases, leaving 17 bases between the germline ends. This sample was included in a study of long-term antiretroviral therapy in people with HIV. The starting material was unsorted PBMCs, obtained 3.2 years before starting antiretroviral therapy. The TCR was taken from a middle-aged man with HIV. The V and J genes are TRBV5-4 and TRBJ1-1; perhaps TRBD1 as D (6 bases). As DNA, the CDR3 is TGTGCCAGCAGCTCCTCCGGTGGGGGGCTTACTGAAGCTTTCTTT. Its translation: CASSSSGGGLTEAFF.